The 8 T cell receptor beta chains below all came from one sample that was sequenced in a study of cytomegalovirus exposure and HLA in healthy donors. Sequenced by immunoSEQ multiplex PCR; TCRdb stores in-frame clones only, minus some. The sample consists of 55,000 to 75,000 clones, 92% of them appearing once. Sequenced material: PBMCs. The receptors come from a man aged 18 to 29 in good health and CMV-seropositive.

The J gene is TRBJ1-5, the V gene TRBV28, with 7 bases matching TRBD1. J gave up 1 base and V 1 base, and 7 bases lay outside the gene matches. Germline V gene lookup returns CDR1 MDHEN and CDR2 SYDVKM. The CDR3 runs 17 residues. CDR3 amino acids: CASSLSSTGTSNQPQHF. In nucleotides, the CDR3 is TGTGCCAGCAGTTTATCCTCGACAGGGACAAGCAATCAGCCCCAGCATTTT.

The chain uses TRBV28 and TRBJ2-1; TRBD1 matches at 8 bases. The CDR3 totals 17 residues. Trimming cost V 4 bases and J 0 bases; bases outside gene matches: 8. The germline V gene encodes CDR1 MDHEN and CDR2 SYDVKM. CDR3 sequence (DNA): TGTGCCAGCAGTTCATCGCCGGGACAGGTCTCCTACAATGAGCAGTTCTTC. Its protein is CASSSSPGQVSYNEQFF.

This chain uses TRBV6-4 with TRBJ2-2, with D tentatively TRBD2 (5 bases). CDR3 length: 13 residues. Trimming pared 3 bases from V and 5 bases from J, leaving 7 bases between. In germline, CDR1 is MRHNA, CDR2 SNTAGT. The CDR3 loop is CASSETGTGELFF. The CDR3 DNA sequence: TGTGCCAGCAGTGAGACGGGGACCGGGGAGCTGTTTTTT.

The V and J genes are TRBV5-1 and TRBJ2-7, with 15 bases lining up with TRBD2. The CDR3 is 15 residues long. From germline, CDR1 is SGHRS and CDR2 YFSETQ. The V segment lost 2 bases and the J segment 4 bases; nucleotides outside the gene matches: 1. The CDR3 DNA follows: TGCGCCAGCAGCTTCGGGACTAGCGGGAGGTACGAGCAGTACTTC. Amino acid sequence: CASSFGTSGRYEQYF.

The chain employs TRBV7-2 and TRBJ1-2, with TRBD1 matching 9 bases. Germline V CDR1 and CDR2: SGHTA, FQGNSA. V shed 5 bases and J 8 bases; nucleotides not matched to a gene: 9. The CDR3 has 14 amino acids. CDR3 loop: CASSRLQGAWGYTF. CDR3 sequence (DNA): TGTGCCAGCAGCCGCTTACAGGGGGCTTGGGGCTACACCTTC. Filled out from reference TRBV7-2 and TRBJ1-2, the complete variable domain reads GAGVSQSPSNKVTEKGKDVELRCDPISGHTALYWYRQSLGQGLEFLIYFQGNSAPDKSGLPSDRFSAERTGGSVSTLTIQRTQQEDSAVYLCASSRLQGAWGYTFGSGTRLTVV.

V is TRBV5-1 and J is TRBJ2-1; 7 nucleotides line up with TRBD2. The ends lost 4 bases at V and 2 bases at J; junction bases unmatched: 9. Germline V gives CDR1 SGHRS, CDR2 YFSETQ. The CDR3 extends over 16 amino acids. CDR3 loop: CASSGGGTATYNEQFF. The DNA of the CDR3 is TGCGCCAGCAGCGGGGGGGGGACGGCGACCTACAATGAGCAGTTCTTC. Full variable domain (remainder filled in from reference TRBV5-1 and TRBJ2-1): KAGVTQTPRYLIKTRGQQVTLSCSPISGHRSVSWYQQTPGQGLQFLFEYFSETQRNKGNFPGRFSGRQFSNSRSEMNVSTLELGDSALYLCASSGGGTATYNEQFFGPGTRLTVL.

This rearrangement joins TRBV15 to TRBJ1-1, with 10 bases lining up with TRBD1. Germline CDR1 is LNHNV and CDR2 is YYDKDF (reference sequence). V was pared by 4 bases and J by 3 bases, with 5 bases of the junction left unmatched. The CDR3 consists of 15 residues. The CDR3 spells CATSISGTGDTEAFF. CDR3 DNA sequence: TGTGCCACCAGCATATCCGGGACAGGGGACACTGAAGCTTTCTTT.

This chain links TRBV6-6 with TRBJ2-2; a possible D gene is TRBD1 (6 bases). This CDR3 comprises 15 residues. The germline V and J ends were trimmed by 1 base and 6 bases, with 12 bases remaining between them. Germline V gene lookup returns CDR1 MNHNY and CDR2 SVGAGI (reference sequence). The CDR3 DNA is TGTGCCAGCAGTTACTACAGCGAGGGGGCCGGGGAGCTGTTTTTT. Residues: CASSYYSEGAGELFF.